This TCR beta chain was retrieved from a study of blood T cell repertoires in COVID-19. This CDR3 has 15 amino acids. Trimming pared 2 bases from V and 13 bases from J, leaving 23 bases between. The germline CDR1 and CDR2 sequences are MNHNY and SVGAGI (reference sequence). TCRdb keeps only in-frame clones here, not all; method: immunoSEQ multiplex PCR. This sample has hundreds of thousands of clones, with roughly 85% found just once. This receptor was taken from a woman in her twenties or thirties with active or convalescent COVID-19. The sample was peripheral blood. The chain uses TRBV6-6 and TRBJ1-2, with a tentative D call TRBD1 (5 bases). The CDR3 protein is CASSYSLGPQDITTF. CDR3 nucleotides: TGTGCCAGCAGTTACAGCTTGGGTCCCCAGGACATAACCACCTTC.